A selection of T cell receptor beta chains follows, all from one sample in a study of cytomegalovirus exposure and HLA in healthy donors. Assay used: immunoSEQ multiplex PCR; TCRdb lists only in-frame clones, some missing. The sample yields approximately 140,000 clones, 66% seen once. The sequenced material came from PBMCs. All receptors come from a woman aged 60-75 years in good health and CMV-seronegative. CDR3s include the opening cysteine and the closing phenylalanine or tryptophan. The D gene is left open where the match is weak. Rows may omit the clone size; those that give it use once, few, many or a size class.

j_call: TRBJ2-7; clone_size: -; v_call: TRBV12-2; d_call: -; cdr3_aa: CASRLEGAGGYEQYF; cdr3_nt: TGTGCAAGTCGCTTAGAGGGAGCGGGAGGATACGAGCAGTACTTC
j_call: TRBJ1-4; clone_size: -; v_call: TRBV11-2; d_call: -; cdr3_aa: CASSLDSGSGEKLFF; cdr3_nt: TGTGCCAGCAGCTTAGATTCCGGGTCGGGTGAAAAACTGTTTTTT
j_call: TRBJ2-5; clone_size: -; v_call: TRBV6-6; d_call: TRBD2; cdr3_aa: CASSYGRGSIQETQYF; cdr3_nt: TGTGCCAGCAGTTACGGGCGGGGGAGTATCCAAGAGACCCAGTACTTC
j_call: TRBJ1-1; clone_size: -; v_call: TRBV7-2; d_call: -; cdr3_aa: CASSLRRGAYTEAFF; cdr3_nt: TGTGCCAGCAGCTTGCGGCGGGGGGCTTACACTGAAGCTTTCTTT
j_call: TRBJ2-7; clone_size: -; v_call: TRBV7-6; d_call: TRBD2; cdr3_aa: CASSLGVTSGYYEQYF; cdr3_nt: TGTGCCAGCAGCTTAGGGGTGACTAGCGGGTACTACGAGCAGTACTTC
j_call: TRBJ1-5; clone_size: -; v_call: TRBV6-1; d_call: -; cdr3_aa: CASGPEPGQPQHF; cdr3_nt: TGTGCCAGCGGCCCCGAACCAGGACAGCCCCAGCATTTT
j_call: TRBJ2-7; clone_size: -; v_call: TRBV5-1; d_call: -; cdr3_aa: CASSPTGFEQYF; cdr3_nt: TGCGCCAGCAGCCCCACAGGGTTCGAGCAGTACTTC
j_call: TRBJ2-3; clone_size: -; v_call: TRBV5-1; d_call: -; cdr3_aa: CASSFTSGLTDTQYF; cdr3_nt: TGCGCCAGCAGCTTTACGAGCGGACTCACAGATACGCAGTATTTT
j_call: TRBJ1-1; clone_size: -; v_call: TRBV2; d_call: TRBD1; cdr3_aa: CASSLRTGEVLAFF; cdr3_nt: TGTGCCAGCAGCCTCAGGACAGGGGAGGTGTTGGCTTTCTTT
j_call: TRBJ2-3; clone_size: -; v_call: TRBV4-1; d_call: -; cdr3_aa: CASSQEAGSTDTQYF; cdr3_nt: TGCGCCAGCAGCCAAGAAGCGGGCAGCACAGATACGCAGTATTTT
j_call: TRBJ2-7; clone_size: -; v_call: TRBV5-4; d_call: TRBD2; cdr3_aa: CASSPTSGRARFNFEQYF; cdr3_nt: TGTGCCAGCAGCCCGACTAGCGGGAGGGCCCGATTTAATTTCGAGCAGTACTTC
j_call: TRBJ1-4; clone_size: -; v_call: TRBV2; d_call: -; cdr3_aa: CASSVTGQPNEKLFF; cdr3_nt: TGTGCCAGCAGTGTTACAGGACAGCCTAATGAAAAACTGTTTTTT
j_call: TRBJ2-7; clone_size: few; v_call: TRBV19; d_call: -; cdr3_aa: CASSTGGYEQYF; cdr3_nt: TGTGCCAGTAGTACCGGTGGCTACGAGCAGTACTTC
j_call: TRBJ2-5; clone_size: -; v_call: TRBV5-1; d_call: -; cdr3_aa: CASSLAPGEITETQYF; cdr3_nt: TGCGCCAGCAGCTTGGCCCCAGGGGAAATTACAGAGACCCAGTACTTC
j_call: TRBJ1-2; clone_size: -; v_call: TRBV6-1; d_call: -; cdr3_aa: CASNSNYGYTF; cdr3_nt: TGTGCCAGCAACTCTAACTATGGCTACACCTTC
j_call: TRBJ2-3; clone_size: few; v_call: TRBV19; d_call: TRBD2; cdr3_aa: CASSVGLAGPDTQYF; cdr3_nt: TGTGCCAGTAGTGTGGGACTAGCGGGGCCAGATACGCAGTATTTT
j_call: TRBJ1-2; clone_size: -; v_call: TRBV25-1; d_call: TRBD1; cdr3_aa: CASSGSGQIYGYTF; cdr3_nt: TGTGCCAGCAGCGGTTCGGGACAGATCTATGGCTACACCTTC
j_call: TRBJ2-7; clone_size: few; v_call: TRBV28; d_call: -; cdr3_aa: CASTGPGDYSYEQYF; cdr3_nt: TGTGCCAGCACCGGGCCCGGGGATTATTCCTACGAGCAGTACTTC
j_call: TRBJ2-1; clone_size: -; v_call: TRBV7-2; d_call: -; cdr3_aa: CASSLDSAGRHNEQFF; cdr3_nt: TGTGCCAGCAGCTTAGACAGCGCGGGGAGACACAATGAGCAGTTCTTC
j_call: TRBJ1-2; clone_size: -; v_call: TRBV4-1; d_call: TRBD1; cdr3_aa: CASSQVPRGPGGYTF; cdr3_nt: TGCGCCAGCAGCCAAGTCCCCAGGGGGCCCGGGGGCTACACCTTC
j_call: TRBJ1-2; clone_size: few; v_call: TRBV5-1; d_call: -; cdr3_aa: CASSLGQINYGYTF; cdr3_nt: TGCGCCAGCAGCTTGGGACAGATTAACTATGGCTACACCTTC
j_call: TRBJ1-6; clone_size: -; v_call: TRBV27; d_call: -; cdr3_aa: CASSSVQGNRAPLHF; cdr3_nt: TGTGCCAGCAGTTCCGTACAGGGAAATAGGGCACCCCTCCACTTT
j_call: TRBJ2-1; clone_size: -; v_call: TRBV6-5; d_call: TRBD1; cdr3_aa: CAGRPTGGGYNEQFF; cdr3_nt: TGTGCCGGCAGACCGACAGGGGGCGGATACAATGAGCAGTTCTTC
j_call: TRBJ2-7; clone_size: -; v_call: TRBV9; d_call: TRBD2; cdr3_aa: CASSVAPGGGEQYF; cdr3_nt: TGTGCCAGCAGCGTAGCTCCGGGAGGTGGCGAGCAGTACTTC
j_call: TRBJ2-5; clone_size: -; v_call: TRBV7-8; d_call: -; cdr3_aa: CASSLARAEGARETQYF; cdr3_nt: TGTGCCAGCAGCTTAGCGAGAGCGGAGGGAGCCCGAGAGACCCAGTACTTC
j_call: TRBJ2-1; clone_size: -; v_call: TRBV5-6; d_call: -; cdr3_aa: CASSRTGLGRHPYNEQFF; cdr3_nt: TGTGCCAGCAGCCGAACGGGCCTCGGGAGACACCCCTACAATGAGCAGTTCTTC
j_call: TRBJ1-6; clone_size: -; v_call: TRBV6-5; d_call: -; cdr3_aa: CASRGTQGANSPLHF; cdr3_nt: TGTGCCAGCAGGGGGACACAGGGAGCAAATTCACCCCTCCACTTT
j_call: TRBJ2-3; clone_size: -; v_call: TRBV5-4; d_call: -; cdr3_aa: CASSPGLNIGKDTQYF; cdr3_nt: TGTGCCAGCAGCCCGGGACTGAACATTGGTAAAGATACGCAGTATTTT
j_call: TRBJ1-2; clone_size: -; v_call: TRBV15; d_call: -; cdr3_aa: CATSRDRRGGYTF; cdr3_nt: TGTGCCACCAGCAGAGATCGGAGGGGTGGCTACACCTTC
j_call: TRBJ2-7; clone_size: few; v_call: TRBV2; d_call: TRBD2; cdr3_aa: CASSFSAGGYEQYF; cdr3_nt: TGTGCCAGCAGCTTTTCCGCGGGAGGTTACGAGCAGTACTTC
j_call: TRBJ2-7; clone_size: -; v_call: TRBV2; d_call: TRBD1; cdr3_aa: CASSGMRDRELYEQYF; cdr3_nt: TGTGCCAGCAGTGGTATGCGGGACAGGGAATTATACGAGCAGTACTTC
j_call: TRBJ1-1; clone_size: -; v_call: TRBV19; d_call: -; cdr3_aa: CASSIAGAYTEAFF; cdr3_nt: TGTGCCAGTAGTATTGCGGGGGCTTACACTGAAGCTTTCTTT
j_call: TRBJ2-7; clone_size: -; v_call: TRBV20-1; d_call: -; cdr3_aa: CSASRLEQYF; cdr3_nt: TGCAGTGCCAGTCGACTAGAGCAGTACTTC
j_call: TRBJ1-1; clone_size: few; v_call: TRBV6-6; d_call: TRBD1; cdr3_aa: CASSRGDRGTYAEAFF; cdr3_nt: TGTGCCAGCTCTCGGGGGGACAGGGGAACTTATGCTGAAGCTTTCTTT
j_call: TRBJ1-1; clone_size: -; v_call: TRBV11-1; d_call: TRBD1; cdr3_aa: CASSLEGAVTEAFF; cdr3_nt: TGTGCCAGCAGCTTAGAGGGGGCGGTCACTGAAGCTTTCTTT
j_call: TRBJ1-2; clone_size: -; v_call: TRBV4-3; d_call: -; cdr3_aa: CASSQDLLGARYGYTF; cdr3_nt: TGCGCCAGCAGCCAAGATTTACTAGGCGCGAGGTATGGCTACACCTTC
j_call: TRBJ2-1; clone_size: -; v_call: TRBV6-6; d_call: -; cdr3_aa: CASSPSGQKNNEQFF; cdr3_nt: TGTGCCAGCAGTCCCTCGGGACAAAAAAACAATGAGCAGTTCTTC
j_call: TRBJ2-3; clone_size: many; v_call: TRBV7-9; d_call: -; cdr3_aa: CASSLGAALDTQYF; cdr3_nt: TGTGCCAGCAGCTTAGGGGCAGCCTTAGATACGCAGTATTTT
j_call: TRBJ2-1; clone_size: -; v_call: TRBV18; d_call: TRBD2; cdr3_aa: CASSPGGNEQFF; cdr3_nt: TGTGCCAGCTCCCCGGGGGGCAATGAGCAGTTCTTC
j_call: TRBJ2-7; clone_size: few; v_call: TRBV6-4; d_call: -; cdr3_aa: CASSDPRGHPSSYEQYF; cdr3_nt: TGTGCCAGCAGTGACCCGCGAGGGCACCCTAGCTCCTACGAGCAGTACTTC
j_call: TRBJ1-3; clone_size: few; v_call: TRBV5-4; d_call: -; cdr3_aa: CASSSGGLGNTIYF; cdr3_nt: TGTGCCAGCAGCAGCGGGGGTTTGGGAAACACCATATATTTT
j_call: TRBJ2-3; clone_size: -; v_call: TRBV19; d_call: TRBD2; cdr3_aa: CASSIEAGGPYTQYF; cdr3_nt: TGTGCCAGTAGTATCGAAGCGGGGGGGCCGTATACGCAGTATTTT
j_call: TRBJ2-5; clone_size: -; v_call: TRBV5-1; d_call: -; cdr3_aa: CASSSTGTLEGTQYF; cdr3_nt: TGCGCCAGCAGCTCCACCGGGACACTTGAGGGGACCCAGTACTTC
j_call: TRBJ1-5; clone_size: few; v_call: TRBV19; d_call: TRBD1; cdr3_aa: CASSINRDRNQPQHF; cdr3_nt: TGTGCCAGTAGTATTAACCGGGACAGAAATCAGCCCCAGCATTTT
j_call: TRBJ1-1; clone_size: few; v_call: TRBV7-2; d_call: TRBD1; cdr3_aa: CASSLVSGGRGGTEAFF; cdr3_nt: TGTGCCAGCAGCTTAGTGTCAGGGGGGCGGGGTGGCACTGAAGCTTTCTTT
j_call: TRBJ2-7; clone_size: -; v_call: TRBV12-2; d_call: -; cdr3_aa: CASRLGWQHYEQYF; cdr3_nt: TGTGCAAGTCGCTTAGGGTGGCAGCACTACGAGCAGTACTTC
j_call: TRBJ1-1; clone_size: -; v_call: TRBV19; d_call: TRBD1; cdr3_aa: CASRTGGSSTEAFF; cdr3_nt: TGTGCCAGTCGGACAGGGGGCTCTAGCACTGAAGCTTTCTTT
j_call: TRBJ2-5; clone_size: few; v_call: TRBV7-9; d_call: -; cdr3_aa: CSSSLTGSRETQYF; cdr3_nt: TGTTCCAGCAGCTTAACGGGTAGTCGTGAGACCCAGTACTTC
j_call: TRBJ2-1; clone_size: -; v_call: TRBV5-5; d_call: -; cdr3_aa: CASSSQGGYNEQFF; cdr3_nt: TGTGCCAGCAGCTCCCAGGGGGGATACAATGAGCAGTTCTTC
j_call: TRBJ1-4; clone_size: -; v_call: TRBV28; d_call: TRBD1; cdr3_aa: CASSENRGRNEKLFF; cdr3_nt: TGTGCCAGCAGTGAGAACAGGGGACGGAATGAAAAACTGTTTTTT
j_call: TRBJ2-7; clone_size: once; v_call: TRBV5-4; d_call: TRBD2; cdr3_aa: CASSVAGGLSSYEQYF; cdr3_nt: TGTGCCAGCAGCGTAGCGGGAGGGCTGAGCTCCTACGAGCAGTACTTC
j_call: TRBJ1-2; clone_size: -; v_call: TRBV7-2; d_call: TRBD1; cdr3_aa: CASSVGQGRGYTF; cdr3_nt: TGTGCCAGCAGCGTCGGACAGGGTCGGGGCTACACCTTC
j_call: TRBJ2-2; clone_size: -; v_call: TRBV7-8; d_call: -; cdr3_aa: CASSLVVGELFF; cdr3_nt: TGTGCCAGCAGCTTAGTAGTCGGGGAGCTGTTTTTT